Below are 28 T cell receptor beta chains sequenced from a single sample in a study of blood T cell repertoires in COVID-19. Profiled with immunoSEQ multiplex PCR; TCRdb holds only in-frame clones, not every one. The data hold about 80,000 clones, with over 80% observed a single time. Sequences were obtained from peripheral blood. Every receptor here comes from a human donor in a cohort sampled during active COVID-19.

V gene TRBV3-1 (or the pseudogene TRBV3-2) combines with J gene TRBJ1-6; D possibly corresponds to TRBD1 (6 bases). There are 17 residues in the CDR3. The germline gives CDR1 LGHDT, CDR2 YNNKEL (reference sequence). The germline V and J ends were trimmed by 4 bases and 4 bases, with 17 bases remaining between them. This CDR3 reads CASSRSRGGGYNSPLHF. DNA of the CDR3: TGTGCCAGCAGCCGATCCCGAGGGGGGGGGTATAATTCACCCCTCCACTTT.

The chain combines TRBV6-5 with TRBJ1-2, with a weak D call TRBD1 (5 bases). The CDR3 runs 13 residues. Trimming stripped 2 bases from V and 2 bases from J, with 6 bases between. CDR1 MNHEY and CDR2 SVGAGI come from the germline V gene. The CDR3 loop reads CASSYGGNYGYTF. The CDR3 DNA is TGTGCCAGCAGTTACGGGGGGAACTATGGCTACACCTTC.

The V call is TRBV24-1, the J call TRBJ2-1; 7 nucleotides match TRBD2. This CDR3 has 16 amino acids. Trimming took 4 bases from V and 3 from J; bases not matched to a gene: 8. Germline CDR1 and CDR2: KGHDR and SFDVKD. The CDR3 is CATSDPSWTSYNEQFF. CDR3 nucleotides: TGTGCCACCAGTGACCCTTCCTGGACTAGCTACAATGAGCAGTTCTTC.

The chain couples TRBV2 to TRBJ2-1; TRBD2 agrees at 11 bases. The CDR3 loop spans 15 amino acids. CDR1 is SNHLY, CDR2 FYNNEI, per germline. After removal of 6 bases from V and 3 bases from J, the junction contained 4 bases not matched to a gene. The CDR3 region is CASRKTSGNYNEQFF. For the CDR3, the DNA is TGTGCCAGCAGGAAGACTAGCGGGAACTACAATGAGCAGTTCTTC.

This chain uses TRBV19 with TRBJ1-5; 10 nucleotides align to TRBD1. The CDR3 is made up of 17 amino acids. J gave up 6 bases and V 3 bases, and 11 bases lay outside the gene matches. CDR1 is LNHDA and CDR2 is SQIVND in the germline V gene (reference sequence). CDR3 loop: CASSIRLGTGEGQPQHF. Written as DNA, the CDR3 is TGTGCCAGTAGTATCCGCCTCGGGACAGGGGAAGGTCAGCCCCAGCATTTT.

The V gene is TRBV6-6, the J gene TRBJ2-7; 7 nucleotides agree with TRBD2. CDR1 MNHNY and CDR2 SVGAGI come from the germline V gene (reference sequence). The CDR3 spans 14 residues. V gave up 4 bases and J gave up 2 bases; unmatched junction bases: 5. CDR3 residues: CASSSGGNTYEQYF. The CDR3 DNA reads TGTGCCAGCAGTTCGGGGGGTAACACCTACGAGCAGTACTTC.

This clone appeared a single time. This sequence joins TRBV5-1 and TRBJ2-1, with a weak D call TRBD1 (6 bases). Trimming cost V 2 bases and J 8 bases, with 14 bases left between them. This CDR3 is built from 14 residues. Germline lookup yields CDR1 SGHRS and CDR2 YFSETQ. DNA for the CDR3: TGCGCCAGCAGCTTAAGGGGGAACGGGGATGAGCAGTTCTTC. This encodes CASSLRGNGDEQFF.

CDR3 sequence: CASSTPPGQGLVNSPLHF. The CDR3 bases are TGTGCCAGCAGCACCCCCCCGGGACAGGGGCTTGTTAATTCACCCCTCCACTTT. The chain carries TRBV7-2 and TRBJ1-6, with 10 bases lining up with TRBD1. Germline V gene sequence: CDR1 SGHTA, CDR2 FQGNSA. J lost 6 bases, V lost 5 bases, and 13 bases had no gene match. CDR3 length equals 18 residues.

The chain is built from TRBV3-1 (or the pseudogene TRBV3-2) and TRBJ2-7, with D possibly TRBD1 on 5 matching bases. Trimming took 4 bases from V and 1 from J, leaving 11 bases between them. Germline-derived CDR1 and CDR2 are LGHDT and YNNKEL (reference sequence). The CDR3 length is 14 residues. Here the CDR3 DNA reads TGTGCCAGCAGCCTTTCGACAGTATCCTACGAGCAGTACTTC. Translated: CASSLSTVSYEQYF.

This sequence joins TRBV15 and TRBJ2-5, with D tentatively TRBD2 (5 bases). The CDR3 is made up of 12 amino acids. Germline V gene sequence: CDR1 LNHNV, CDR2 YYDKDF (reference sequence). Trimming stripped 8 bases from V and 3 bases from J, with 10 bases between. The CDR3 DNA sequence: TGTGCCACCCGGGGAACGGAAGAGACCCAGTACTTC. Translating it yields CATRGTEETQYF.

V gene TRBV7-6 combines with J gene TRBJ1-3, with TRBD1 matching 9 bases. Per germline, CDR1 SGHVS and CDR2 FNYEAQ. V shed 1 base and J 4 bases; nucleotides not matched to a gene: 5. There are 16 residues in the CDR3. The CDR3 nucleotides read TGTGCCAGCAGCTTAGGACCCGGGACAGGGGGAAACACCATATATTTT. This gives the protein CASSLGPGTGGNTIYF.

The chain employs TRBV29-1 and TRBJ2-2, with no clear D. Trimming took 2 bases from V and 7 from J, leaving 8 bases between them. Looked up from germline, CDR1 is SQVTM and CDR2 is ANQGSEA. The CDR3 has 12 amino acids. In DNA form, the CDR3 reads TGCAGCGTTGAATTGGCGGACGGGGAGCTGTTTTTT. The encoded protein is CSVELADGELFF.

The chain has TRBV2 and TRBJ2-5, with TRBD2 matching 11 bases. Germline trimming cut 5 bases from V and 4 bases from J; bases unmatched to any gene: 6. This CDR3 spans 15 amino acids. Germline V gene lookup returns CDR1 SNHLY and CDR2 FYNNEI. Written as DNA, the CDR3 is TGTGCCAGCAGTATTAGCGGGGGGGCCGGAGAGACCCAGTACTTC. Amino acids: CASSISGGAGETQYF.

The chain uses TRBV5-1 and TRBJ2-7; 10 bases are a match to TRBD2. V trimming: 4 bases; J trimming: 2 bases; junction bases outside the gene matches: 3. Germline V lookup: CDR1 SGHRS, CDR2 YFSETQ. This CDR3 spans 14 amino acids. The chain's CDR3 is CASSNLAGAYEQYF. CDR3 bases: TGCGCCAGCAGCAACCTAGCGGGGGCCTACGAGCAGTACTTC. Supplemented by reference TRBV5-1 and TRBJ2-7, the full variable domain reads KAGVTQTPRYLIKTRGQQVTLSCSPISGHRSVSWYQQTPGQGLQFLFEYFSETQRNKGNFPGRFSGRQFSNSRSEMNVSTLELGDSALYLCASSNLAGAYEQYFGPGTRLTVT.

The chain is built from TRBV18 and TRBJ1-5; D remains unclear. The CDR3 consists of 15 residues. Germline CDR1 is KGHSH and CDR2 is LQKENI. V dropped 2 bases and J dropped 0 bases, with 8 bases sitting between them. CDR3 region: CASSPKGDSNQPQHF. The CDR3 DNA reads TGTGCCAGCTCACCAAAAGGAGATAGCAATCAGCCCCAGCATTTT.

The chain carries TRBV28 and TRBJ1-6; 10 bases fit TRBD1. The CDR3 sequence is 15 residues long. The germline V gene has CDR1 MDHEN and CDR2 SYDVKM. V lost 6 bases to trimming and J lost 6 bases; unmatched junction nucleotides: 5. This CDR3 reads CASSLDRGSNSPLHF. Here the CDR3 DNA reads TGTGCCAGCAGCCTGGACAGGGGGTCTAATTCACCCCTCCACTTT.

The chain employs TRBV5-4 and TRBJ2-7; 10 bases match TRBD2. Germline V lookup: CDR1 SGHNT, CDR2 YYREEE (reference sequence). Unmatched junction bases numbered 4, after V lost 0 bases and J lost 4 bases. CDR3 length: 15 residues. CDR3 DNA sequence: TGTGCCAGCAGCTTGGGCCAGCGGGAGGGGTACGAGCAGTACTTC. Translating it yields CASSLGQREGYEQYF.

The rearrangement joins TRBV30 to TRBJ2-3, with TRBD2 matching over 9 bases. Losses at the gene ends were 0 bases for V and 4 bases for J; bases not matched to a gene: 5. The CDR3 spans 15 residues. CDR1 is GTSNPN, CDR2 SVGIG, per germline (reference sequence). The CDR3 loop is CAWSVQAGGPDTQYF. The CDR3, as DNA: TGTGCCTGGAGTGTACAGGCGGGAGGGCCAGATACGCAGTATTTT.

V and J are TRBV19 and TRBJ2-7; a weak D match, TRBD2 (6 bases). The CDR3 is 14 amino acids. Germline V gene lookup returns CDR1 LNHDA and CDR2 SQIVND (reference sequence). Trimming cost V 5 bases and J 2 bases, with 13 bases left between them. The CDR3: CASSATGDAYEQYF. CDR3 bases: TGTGCCAGTAGTGCGACGGGAGATGCCTACGAGCAGTACTTC.

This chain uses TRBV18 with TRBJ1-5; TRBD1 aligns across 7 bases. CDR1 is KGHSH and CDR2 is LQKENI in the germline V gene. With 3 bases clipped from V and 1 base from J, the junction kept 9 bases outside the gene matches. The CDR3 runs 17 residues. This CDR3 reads CASSPRGQLGSNQPQHF. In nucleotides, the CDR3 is TGTGCCAGCTCACCCCGGGGACAGCTGGGGAGCAATCAGCCCCAGCATTTT. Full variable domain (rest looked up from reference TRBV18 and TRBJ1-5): NAGVMQNPRHLVRRRGQEARLRCSPMKGHSHVYWYRQLPEEGLKFMVYLQKENIIDESGMPKERFSAEFPKEGPSILRIQQVVRGDSAAYFCASSPRGQLGSNQPQHFGDGTRLSIL.

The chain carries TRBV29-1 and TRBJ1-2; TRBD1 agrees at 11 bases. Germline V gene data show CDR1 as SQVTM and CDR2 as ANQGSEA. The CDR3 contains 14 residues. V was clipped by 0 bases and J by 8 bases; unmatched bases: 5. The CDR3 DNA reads TGCAGCGTTGAAGAAGGACAGGGGGCCGGGGGCTACACCTTC. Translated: CSVEEGQGAGGYTF.

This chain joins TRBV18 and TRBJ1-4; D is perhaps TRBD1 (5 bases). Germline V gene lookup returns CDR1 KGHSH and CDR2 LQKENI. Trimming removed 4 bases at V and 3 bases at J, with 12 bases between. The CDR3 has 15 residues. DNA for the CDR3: TGTGCCAGCTCACTCGAGGGGAGGCCTAATGAAAAACTGTTTTTT. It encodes CASSLEGRPNEKLFF.

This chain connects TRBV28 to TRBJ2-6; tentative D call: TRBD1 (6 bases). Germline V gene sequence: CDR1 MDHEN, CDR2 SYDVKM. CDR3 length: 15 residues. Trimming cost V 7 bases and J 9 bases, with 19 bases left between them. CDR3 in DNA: TGTGCCAGCACTCCAACCGGGGTACAGGGCAACGTCCTGACTTTC. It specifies CASTPTGVQGNVLTF.

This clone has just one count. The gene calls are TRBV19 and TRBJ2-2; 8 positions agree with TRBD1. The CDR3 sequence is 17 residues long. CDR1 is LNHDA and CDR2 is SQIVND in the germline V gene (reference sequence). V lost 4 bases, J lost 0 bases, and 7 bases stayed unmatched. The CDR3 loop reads CASSSIQGVANTGELFF. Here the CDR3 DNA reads TGTGCCAGTAGTAGTATACAGGGGGTCGCGAACACCGGGGAGCTGTTTTTT.

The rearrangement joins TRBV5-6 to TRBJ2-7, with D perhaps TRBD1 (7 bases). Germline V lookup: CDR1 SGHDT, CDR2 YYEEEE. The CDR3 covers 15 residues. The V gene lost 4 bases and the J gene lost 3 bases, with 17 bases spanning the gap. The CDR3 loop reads CASSPRQGLVYEQYF. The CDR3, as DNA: TGTGCCAGCAGCCCCCGACAGGGACTCGTCTACGAGCAGTACTTC.

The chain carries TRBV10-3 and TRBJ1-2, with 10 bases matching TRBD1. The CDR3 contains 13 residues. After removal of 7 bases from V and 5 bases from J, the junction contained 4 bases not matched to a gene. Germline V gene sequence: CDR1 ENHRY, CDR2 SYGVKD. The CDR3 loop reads CAITLGQGYGYTF. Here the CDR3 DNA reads TGTGCCATCACTCTGGGACAGGGGTATGGCTACACCTTC.

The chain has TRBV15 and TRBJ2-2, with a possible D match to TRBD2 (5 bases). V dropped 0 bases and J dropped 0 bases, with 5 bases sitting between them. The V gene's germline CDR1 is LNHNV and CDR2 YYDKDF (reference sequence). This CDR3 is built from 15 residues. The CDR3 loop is CATSRDGTNTGELFF. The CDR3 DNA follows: TGTGCCACCAGCAGAGACGGGACGAACACCGGGGAGCTGTTTTTT.

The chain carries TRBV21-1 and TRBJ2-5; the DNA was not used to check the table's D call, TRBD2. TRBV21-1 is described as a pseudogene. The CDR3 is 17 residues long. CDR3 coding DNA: TGTGCCAGCAGCAAAGAGCGCAGAGGATCTTCCCAAGAGACCCAGTACTTC. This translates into CASSKERRGSSQETQYF.